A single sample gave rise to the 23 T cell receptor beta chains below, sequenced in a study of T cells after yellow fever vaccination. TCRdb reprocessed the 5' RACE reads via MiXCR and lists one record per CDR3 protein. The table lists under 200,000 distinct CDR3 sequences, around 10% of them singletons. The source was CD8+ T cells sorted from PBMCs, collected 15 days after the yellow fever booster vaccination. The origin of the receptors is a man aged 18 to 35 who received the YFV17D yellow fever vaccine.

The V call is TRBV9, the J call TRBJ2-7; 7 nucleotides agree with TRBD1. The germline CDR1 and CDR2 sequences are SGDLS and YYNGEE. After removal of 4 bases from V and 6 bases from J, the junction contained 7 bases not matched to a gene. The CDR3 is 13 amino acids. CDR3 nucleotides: TGTGCCAGCAGCATCGGGACAGCAGCCGAGCAGTACTTC. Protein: CASSIGTAAEQYF.

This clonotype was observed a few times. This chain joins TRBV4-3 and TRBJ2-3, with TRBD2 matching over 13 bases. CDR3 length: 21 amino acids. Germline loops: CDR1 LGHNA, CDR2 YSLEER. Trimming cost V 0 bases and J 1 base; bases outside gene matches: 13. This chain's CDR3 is CASSQDAGLAGVLGGTDTQYF. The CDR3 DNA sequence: TGCGCCAGCAGCCAAGATGCAGGACTAGCGGGGGTCCTCGGTGGCACAGATACGCAGTATTTT.

This CDR3 is CASSFGGENGYTF. CDR3 bases: TGTGCCAGCAGTTTCGGAGGGGAAAATGGCTACACCTTC. V and J are TRBV27 and TRBJ1-2; tentatively, D is TRBD1 (5 bases). This CDR3 has 13 residues. V shed 3 bases and J shed 6 bases, with 11 bases lying between them. CDR1 is MNHEY, CDR2 SMNVEV, per germline (reference sequence).

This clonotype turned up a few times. CDR3 loop: CASSWGAGGNQPQHF. CDR3 coding DNA: TGTGCCAGCAGTTGGGGAGCAGGGGGCAATCAGCCCCAGCATTTT. This chain connects TRBV6-5 to TRBJ1-5, with TRBD1 as a possible D gene (6 bases). Trimming took 4 bases from V and 2 from J, leaving 12 bases between them. The CDR3 spans 15 residues. Germline assignment: CDR1 MNHEY and CDR2 SVGAGI.

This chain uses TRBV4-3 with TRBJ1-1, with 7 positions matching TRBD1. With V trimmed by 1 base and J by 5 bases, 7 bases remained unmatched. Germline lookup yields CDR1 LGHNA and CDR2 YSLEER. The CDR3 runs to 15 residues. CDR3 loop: CASSQVTGRWTEAFF. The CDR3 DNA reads TGCGCCAGCAGCCAAGTGACAGGGAGGTGGACTGAAGCTTTCTTT.

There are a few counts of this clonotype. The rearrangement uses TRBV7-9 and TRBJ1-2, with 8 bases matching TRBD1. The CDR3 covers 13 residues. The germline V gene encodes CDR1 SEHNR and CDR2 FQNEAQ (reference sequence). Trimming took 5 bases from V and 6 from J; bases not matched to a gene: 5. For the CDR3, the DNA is TGTGCCAGCAGCCGGACAGGGTTGAATGGCTACACCTTC. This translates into CASSRTGLNGYTF.

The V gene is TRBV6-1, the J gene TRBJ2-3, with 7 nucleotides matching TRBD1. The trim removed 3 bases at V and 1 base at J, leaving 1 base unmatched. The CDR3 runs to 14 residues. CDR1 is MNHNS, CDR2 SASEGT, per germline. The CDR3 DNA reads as TGTGCCAGCAGTGACGGACAGGGCACAGATACGCAGTATTTT. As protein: CASSDGQGTDTQYF.

This CDR3 reads CASSYSVGQLYSNQPQHF. CDR3 nucleotide sequence: TGTGCCAGCAGTTACTCCGTTGGGCAGCTTTATAGCAATCAGCCCCAGCATTTT. The chain links TRBV6-2 or TRBV6-3 to TRBJ1-5; D uncertain. In germline, CDR1 is MNHEY, CDR2 SVGEGT. The V end was cut by 0 bases, the J end by 0 bases, with 15 bases between. This CDR3 comprises 18 residues.

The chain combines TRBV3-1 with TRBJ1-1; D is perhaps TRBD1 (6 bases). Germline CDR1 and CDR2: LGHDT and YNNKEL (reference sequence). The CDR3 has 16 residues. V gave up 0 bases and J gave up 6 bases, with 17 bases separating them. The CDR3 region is CASSQEKQGRGPEAFF. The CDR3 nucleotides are TGTGCCAGCAGCCAAGAGAAGCAGGGGAGGGGACCTGAAGCTTTCTTT.

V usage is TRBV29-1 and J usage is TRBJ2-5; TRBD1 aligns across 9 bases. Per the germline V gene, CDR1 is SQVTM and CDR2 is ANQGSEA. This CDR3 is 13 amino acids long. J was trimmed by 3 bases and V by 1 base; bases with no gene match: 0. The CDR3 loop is CSVEGDREETQYF. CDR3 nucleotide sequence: TGCAGCGTTGAAGGGGACAGGGAAGAGACCCAGTACTTC.

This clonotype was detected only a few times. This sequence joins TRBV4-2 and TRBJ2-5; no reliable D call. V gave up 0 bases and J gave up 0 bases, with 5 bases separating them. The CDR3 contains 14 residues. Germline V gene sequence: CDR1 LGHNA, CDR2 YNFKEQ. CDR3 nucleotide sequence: TGTGCCAGCAGCCAAGAAAAGCACCAAGAGACCCAGTACTTC. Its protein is CASSQEKHQETQYF.

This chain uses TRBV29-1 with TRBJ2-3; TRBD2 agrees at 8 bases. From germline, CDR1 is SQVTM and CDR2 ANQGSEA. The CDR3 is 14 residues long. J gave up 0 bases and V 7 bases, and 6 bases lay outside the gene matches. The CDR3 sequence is CSAAVAGSTDTQYF. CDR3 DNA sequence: TGCAGCGCGGCCGTAGCGGGAAGCACAGATACGCAGTATTTT.

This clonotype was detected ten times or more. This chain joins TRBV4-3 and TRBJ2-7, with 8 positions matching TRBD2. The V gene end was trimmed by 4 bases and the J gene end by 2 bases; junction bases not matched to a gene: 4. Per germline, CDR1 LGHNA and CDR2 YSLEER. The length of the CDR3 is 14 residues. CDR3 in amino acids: CASSLAGGAYEQYF. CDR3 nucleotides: TGCGCCAGCAGCCTGGCGGGGGGAGCCTACGAGCAGTACTTC.

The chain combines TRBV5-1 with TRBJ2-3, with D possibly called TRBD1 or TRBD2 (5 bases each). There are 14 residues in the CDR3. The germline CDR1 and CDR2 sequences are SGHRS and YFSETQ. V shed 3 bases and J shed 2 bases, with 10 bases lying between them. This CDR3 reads CASSWDGVTDTQYF. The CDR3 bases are TGCGCCAGCAGCTGGGACGGTGTCACAGATACGCAGTATTTT.

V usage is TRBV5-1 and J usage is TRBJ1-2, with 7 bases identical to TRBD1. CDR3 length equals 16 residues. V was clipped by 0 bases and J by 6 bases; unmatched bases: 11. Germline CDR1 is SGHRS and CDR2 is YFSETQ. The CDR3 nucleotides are TGCGCCAGCAGCTTGGACCAAACAGGGGTAGGCGATGGCTACACCTTC. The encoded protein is CASSLDQTGVGDGYTF.

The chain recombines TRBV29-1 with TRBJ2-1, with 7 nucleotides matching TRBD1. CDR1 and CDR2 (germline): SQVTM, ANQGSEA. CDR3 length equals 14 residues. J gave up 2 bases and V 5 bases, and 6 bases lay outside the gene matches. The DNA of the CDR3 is TGCAGCGTTAAAGGGACAGTACCCTACAATGAGCAGTTCTTC. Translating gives CSVKGTVPYNEQFF.

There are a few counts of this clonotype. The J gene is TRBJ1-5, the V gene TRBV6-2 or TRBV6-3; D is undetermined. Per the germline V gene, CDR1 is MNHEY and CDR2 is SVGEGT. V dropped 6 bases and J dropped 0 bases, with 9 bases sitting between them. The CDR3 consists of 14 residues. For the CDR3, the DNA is TGTGCCAGCAGCCGGTGGCTTAGCAATCAGCCCCAGCATTTT. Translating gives CASSRWLSNQPQHF.

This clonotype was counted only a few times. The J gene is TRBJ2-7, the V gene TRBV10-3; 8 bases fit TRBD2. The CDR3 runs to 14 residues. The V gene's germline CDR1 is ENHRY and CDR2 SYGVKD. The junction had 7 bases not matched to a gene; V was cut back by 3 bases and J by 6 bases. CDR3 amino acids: CAISEPGLGGEQYF. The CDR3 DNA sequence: TGTGCCATCAGTGAACCGGGACTAGGGGGCGAGCAGTACTTC.

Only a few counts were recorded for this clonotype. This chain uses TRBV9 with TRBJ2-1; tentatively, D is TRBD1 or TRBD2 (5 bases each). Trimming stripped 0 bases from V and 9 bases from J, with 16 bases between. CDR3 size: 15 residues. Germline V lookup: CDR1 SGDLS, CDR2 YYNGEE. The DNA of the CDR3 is TGTGCCAGCAGCGTAGACGGGACCTTTCCCCGTGAGCAGTTCTTC. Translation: CASSVDGTFPREQFF. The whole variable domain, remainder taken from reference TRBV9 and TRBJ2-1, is DSGVTQTPKHLITATGQRVTLRCSPRSGDLSVYWYQQSLDQGLQFLIQYYNGEERAKGNILERFSAQQFPDLHSELNLSSLELGDSALYFCASSVDGTFPREQFFGPGTRLTVL.

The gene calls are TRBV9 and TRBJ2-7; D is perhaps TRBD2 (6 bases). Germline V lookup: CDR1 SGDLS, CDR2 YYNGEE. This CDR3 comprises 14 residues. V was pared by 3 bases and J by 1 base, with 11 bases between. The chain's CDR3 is CASSAGTQSYEQYF. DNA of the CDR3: TGTGCCAGCAGCGCAGGGACTCAATCCTACGAGCAGTACTTC. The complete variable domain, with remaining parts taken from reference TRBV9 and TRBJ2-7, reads DSGVTQTPKHLITATGQRVTLRCSPRSGDLSVYWYQQSLDQGLQFLIQYYNGEERAKGNILERFSAQQFPDLHSELNLSSLELGDSALYFCASSAGTQSYEQYFGPGTRLTVT.

The CDR3 sequence: CASSIHGGGTEAFF. CDR3 coding DNA: TGTGCCAGTAGTATACACGGGGGGGGCACTGAAGCTTTCTTT. J is TRBJ1-1 and V is TRBV19, with a weak D call TRBD1 (5 bases). CDR1 LNHDA and CDR2 SQIVND come from the germline V gene (reference sequence). This CDR3 has 14 amino acids. Trimming left V 2 bases short and J 4 bases short, with 11 bases between.

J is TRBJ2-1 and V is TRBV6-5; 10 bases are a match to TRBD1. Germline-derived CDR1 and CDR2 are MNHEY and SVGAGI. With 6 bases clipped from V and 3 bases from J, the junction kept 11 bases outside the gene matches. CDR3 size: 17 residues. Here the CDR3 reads CASRTGTGATYYNEQFF. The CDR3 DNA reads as TGTGCCAGCAGGACCGGGACAGGGGCTACTTACTACAATGAGCAGTTCTTC.

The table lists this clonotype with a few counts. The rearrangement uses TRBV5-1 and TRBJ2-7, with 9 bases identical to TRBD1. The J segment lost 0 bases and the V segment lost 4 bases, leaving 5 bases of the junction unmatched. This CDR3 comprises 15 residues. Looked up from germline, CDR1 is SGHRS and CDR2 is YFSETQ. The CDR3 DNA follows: TGCGCCAGCAGCCTCGGGACAGGGAGCTCCTACGAGCAGTACGTC. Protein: CASSLGTGSSYEQYV.